This record looks at one T cell receptor (beta chain) sequence and its context. Its cognate antigen is unknown. The junction had 8 bases not matched to a gene; V was cut back by 4 bases and J by 0 bases. Germline CDR1 is SGHRS and CDR2 is YFSETQ. The CDR3 runs 16 residues. This entry belongs to a study of cytomegalovirus exposure and HLA in healthy donors. The primer mix had 60 Vbeta and 13 Jbeta primers. Authors' analysis steps: The count from a later analysis was some 83 million unique TCR beta chains, some 10 million of them shared. The method was immunoSEQ multiplex PCR; TCRdb's version includes in-frame clones alone and lacks a portion of them. That table gives V, J and clone size, and the DNA gave D and trimming. The sample holds roughly 150,000 clones, over 80% seen once. Points from the study as a whole: Excluded were some V segments that proved indistinguishable, including TRBV6-2 and TRBV6-3.

The chain is built from TRBV5-1 and TRBJ2-7, with 9 bases lining up with TRBD2. The receptor was derived from a male donor in good health and CMV-seronegative. The sample taken for sequencing was PBMCs. The CDR3 bases are TGCGCCAGCAGCGAAATAGCGGGGGCTAACTCCTACGAGCAGTACTTC. This codes for CASSEIAGANSYEQYF. The variable domain in full, with the rest retrieved from reference TRBV5-1 and TRBJ2-7, is KAGVTQTPRYLIKTRGQQVTLSCSPISGHRSVSWYQQTPGQGLQFLFEYFSETQRNKGNFPGRFSGRQFSNSRSEMNVSTLELGDSALYLCASSEIAGANSYEQYFGPGTRLTVT.